This record looks at one T cell receptor (beta chain) sequence and its context. Its antigen is unknown. The sample comes from a study of T cell repertoires in cytomegalovirus infection. TCRdb reprocessed the reads via MiXCR and lists one record per CDR3 protein. The top ten clones hold 35% to 50% of a sample with about half a million distinct CDR3 sequences, roughly 43% of them seen once. The material sequenced was cultured PBMCs, taken from culture after CMV antigen stimulation. The sequence was obtained from a human donor in good health (CMV status not recorded). Some clones in this sample may be carry-over from other donors' samples.

CDR3 sequence: CASRKDRGFNYGYTF. Written as DNA, the CDR3 is TGCGCCAGCAGGAAGGACAGGGGTTTCAACTATGGCTACACCTTC. The rearrangement links TRBV5-1 to TRBJ1-2, with 9 bases matching TRBD1. CDR3 length: 15 amino acids. Germline V gives CDR1 SGHRS, CDR2 YFSETQ. J lost 2 bases, V lost 5 bases, and 7 bases had no gene match. The full variable domain, completed using reference TRBV5-1 and TRBJ1-2, is KAGVTQTPRYLIKTRGQQVTLSCSPISGHRSVSWYQQTPGQGLQFLFEYFSETQRNKGNFPGRFSGRQFSNSRSEMNVSTLELGDSALYLCASRKDRGFNYGYTFGSGTRLTVV.